Sequencing of this T cell receptor (beta chain) was carried out in a study of cytomegalovirus exposure and HLA in healthy donors. Study-level information: There were approximately 400 genotyped donors. Of these, about 81% fell in the genetic ancestry cluster associated with self-reported Caucasian donors. Study-wide results and limits: TCR association rates varied by HLA locus in a later analysis, with DRB1 highest and HLA-C lowest. For TCR beta chains, V- and J-gene trimming was later linked to a missense DCLRE1C variant. Reports indicate that TCR beta sequences accurately predicted the HLA-A and HLA-B alleles of most subjects.

Note on this clone: Its target is unknown.

PCR was performed using 60 Vbeta and 13 Jbeta primers. TCRdb's copy holds only in-frame clones and misses some; the assay was immunoSEQ multiplex PCR. The sample consists of tens of thousands of clones, 77% of them appearing once. CDR3 length: 15 residues. Germline V lookup: CDR1 SNHLY, CDR2 FYNNEI. Trimming took 6 bases from V and 2 from J; bases not matched to a gene: 8. The source material was PBMCs. This clonotype was obtained from a man aged 45-65 years in good health and CMV-seropositive. The chain links TRBV2 to TRBJ1-2; 8 positions match TRBD1. The CDR3 region has the DNA TGTGCCAGCAGCCCCACGACAGGGGCAAACTATGGCTACACCTTC. Translating gives CASSPTTGANYGYTF.